The present T cell receptor beta chain was sequenced within a study of Graves' ophthalmopathy and Graves' hyperthyroidism. Transcripts of RNA were the source for amplifying TCR beta CDR3 regions. First-round RT-PCR used HTBI primers; second-round multiplex PCR followed. TCRdb itself ran the multiplex PCR reads through MiXCR, one entry per CDR3 protein. The data show around 520,000 distinct CDR3 sequences, just under 40% seen once. Study-level points and caveats: In predicting ophthalmopathy progression, the model reached 70% to 71% sensitivity and roughly 75% specificity.

Germline assignment: CDR1 SGHNT and CDR2 YENEEA. V gave up 3 bases and J gave up 4 bases, with 9 bases separating them. This CDR3 contains 13 residues. This clonotype has ten or more counts. Its target is unknown. This clonotype was sampled from an adult man with Graves' hyperthyroidism. The specimen sequenced was peripheral blood or thyroid tissue (not recorded which). The V and J genes are TRBV11-3 and TRBJ1-2, with D uncertain. The CDR3 sequence is CASSFSEGYGYTF. In nucleotides, the CDR3 is TGTGCCAGCAGCTTCTCGGAAGGCTATGGCTACACCTTC.